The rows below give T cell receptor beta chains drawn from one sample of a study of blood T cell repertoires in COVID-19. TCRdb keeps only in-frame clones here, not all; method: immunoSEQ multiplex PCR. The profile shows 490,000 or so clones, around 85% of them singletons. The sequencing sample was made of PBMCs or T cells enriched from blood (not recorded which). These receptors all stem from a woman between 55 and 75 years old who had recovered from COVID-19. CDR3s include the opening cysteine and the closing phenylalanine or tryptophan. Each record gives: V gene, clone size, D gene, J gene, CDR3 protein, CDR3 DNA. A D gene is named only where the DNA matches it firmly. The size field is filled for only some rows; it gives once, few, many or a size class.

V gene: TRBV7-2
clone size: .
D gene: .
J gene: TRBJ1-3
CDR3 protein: CASSLDGVGSGNTIYF
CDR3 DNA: TGTGCCAGCAGCTTAGACGGGGTAGGGTCTGGAAACACCATATATTTT

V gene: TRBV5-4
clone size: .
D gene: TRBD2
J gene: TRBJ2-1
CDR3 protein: CASSARLALSYNEQFF
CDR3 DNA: TGTGCCAGCAGCGCCAGACTAGCCCTCTCCTACAATGAGCAGTTCTTC

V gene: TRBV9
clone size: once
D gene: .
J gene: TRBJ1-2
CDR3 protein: CASSYLDFYGYTF
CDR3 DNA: TGTGCCAGCAGCTACTTAGATTTCTATGGCTACACCTTC

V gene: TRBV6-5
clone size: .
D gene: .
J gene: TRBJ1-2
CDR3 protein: CASSSGTNYGYTF
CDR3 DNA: TGTGCCAGCAGCTCCGGGACTAACTATGGCTACACCTTC

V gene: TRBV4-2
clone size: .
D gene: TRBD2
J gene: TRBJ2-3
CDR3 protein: CASSQDRSGATDTQYF
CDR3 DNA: TGTGCCAGCAGCCAAGATAGGAGCGGGGCGACAGATACGCAGTATTTT

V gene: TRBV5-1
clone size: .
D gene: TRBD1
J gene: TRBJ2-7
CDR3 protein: CASSWGDRTYEQYF
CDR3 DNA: TGCGCCAGCAGCTGGGGGGACAGGACCTACGAGCAGTACTTC

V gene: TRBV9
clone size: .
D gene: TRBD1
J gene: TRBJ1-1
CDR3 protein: CASSARQGTNTEAFF
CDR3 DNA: TGTGCCAGCAGCGCCAGACAGGGGACGAACACTGAAGCTTTCTTT

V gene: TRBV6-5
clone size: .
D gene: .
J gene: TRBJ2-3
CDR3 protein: CASRVSLGVGDTQYF
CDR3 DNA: TGTGCCAGCAGGGTTTCTCTAGGGGTCGGGGATACGCAGTATTTT

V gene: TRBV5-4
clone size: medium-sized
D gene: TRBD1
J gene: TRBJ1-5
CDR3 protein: CASSPGTGGGQPQHF
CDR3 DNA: TGTGCCAGCAGCCCCGGGACAGGGGGCGGGCAGCCCCAGCATTTT

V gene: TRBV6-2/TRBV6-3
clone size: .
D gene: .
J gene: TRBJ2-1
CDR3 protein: CASTPSGRGNEQFF
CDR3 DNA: TGTGCCAGCACCCCCTCAGGCAGGGGAAATGAGCAGTTCTTC

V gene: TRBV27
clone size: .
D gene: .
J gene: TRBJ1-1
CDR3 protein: CASSFARDTEAFF
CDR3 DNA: TGTGCCAGCAGTTTTGCCAGGGACACTGAAGCTTTCTTT

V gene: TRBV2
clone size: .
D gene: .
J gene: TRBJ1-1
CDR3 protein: CATAPGDNTEAFF
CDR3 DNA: TGTGCTACAGCACCGGGGGATAACACTGAAGCTTTCTTT

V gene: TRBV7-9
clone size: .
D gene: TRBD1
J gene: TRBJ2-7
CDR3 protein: CASSLTQGSYEQYF
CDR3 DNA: TGTGCCAGCAGCTTAACACAGGGGTCCTACGAGCAGTACTTC

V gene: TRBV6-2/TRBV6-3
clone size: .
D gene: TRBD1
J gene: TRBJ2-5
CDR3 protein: CASSYDDRDQETQYF
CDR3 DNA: TGTGCCAGCAGTTATGATGACAGGGACCAAGAGACCCAGTACTTC

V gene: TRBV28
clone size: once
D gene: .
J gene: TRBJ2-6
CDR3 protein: CASTSPSGANVLTF
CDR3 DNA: TGTGCCAGCACCTCCCCCTCTGGGGCCAACGTCCTGACTTTC

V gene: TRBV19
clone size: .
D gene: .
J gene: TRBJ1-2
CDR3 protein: CASREFSINYGYTF
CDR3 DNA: TGTGCCAGTCGCGAGTTCTCGATTAACTATGGCTACACCTTC

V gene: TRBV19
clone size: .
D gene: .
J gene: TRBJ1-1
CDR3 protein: CASLQGNRPNTEAFF
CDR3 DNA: TGTGCCAGCCTCCAGGGGAATCGCCCGAACACTGAAGCTTTCTTT

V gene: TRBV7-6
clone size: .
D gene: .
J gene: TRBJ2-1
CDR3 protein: CASSLGVAASYNEQFF
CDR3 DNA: TGTGCCAGCAGCTTAGGGGTAGCGGCGTCCTACAATGAGCAGTTCTTC

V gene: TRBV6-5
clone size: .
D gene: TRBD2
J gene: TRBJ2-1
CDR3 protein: CASSRSSGALGEQFF
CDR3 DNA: TGTGCCAGCAGCCGATCTAGCGGGGCCCTCGGGGAGCAGTTCTTC